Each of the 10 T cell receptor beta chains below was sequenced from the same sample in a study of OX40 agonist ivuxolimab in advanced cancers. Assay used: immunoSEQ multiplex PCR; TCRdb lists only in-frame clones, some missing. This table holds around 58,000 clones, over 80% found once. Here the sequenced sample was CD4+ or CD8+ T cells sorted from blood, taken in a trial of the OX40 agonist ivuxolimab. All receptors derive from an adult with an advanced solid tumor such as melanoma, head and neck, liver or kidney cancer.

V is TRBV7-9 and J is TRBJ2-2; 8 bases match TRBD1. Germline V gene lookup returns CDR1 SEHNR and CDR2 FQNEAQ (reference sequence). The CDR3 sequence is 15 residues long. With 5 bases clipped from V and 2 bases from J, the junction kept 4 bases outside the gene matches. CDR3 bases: TGTGCCAGCAGCCGGACAGGGAGAAACACCGGGGAGCTGTTTTTT. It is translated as CASSRTGRNTGELFF.

CDR3 bases: TGTGCCAGCAGTCCCTCCGGGGGCCCGAATTCACCCCTCCACTTT. Its translation: CASSPSGGPNSPLHF. The chain employs TRBV6-5 and TRBJ1-6, with a possible D match to TRBD1 (6 bases). Germline lookup yields CDR1 MNHEY and CDR2 SVGAGI. The length of the CDR3 is 15 residues. V dropped 5 bases and J dropped 7 bases, with 15 bases sitting between them.

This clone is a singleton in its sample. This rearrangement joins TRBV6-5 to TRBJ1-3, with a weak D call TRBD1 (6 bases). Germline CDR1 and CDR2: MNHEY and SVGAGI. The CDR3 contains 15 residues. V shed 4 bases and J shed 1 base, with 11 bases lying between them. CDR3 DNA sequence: TGTGCCAGCAGTTTCTCGACAGGTTCTGGAAACACCATATATTTT. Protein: CASSFSTGSGNTIYF.

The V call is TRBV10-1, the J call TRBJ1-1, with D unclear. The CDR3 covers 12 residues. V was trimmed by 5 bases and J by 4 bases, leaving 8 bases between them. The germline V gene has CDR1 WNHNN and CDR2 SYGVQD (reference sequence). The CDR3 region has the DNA TGCGCCAGCAGTACGGGCGGCACTGAAGCTTTCTTT. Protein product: CASSTGGTEAFF.

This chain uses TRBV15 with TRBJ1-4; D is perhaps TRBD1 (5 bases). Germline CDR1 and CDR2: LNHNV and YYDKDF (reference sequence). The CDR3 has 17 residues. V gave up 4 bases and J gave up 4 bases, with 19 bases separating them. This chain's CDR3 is CATSTTGWQGVNEKLFF. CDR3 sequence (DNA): TGTGCCACCAGCACAACGGGATGGCAGGGTGTTAATGAAAAACTGTTTTTT.

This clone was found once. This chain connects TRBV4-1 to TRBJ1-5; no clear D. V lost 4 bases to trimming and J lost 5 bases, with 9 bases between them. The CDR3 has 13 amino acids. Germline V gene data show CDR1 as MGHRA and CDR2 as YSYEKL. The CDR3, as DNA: TGCGCCAGCAGCCCCGAATGGGATCAGCCCCAGCATTTT. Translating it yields CASSPEWDQPQHF.

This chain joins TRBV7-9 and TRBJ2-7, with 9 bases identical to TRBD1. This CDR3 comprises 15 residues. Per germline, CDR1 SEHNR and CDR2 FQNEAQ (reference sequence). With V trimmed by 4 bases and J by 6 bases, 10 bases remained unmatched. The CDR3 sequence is CASSSLGQGKTEQYF. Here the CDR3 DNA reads TGTGCCAGCAGCTCCTTGGGACAGGGCAAAACCGAGCAGTACTTC.

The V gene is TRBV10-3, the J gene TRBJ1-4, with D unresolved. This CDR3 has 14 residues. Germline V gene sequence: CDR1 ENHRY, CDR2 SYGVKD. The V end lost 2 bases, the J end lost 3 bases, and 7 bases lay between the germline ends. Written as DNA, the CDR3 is TGTGCCATCAGTGAGGGGGATGCTAATGAAAAACTGTTTTTT. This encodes CAISEGDANEKLFF.

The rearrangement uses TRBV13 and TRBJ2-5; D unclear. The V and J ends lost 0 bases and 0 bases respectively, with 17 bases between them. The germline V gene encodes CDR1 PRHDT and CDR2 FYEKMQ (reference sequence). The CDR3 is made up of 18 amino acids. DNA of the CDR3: TGTGCCAGCAGCTTAGGAGGGCGTCACGGAGAGTACCAAGAGACCCAGTACTTC. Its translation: CASSLGGRHGEYQETQYF.

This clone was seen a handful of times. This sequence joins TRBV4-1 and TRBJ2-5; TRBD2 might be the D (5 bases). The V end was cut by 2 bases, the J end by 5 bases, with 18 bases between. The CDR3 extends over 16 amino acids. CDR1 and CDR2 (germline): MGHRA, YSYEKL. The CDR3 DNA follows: TGCGCCAGCAGCCAAATACTCGGGCCCCGGAGGGAGACCCAGTACTTC. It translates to CASSQILGPRRETQYF.